This TCR beta chain is drawn from a study of blood T cell repertoires in COVID-19. Overall study: Samples representing acute and convalescent COVID-19 were sourced from the United States, Italy and Spain.

CDR1 LNHDA and CDR2 SQIVND come from the germline V gene (reference sequence). V lost 7 bases to trimming and J lost 5 bases; unmatched junction nucleotides: 9. CDR3 length: 16 residues. The protocol was immunoSEQ multiplex PCR, while the TCRdb copy is restricted to in-frame clones and leaves out a portion. The table shows about 160,000 clones, with 87% occurring only once. The receptor was isolated from an elderly man with acute or convalescent COVID-19. The sequenced sample was peripheral blood. The V gene is TRBV19, the J gene TRBJ2-2; TRBD1 agrees at 11 bases. CDR3 amino acids: CASTPRGTGGTGELFF. DNA for the CDR3: TGTGCCAGTACCCCAAGAGGGACAGGGGGGACCGGGGAGCTGTTTTTT.